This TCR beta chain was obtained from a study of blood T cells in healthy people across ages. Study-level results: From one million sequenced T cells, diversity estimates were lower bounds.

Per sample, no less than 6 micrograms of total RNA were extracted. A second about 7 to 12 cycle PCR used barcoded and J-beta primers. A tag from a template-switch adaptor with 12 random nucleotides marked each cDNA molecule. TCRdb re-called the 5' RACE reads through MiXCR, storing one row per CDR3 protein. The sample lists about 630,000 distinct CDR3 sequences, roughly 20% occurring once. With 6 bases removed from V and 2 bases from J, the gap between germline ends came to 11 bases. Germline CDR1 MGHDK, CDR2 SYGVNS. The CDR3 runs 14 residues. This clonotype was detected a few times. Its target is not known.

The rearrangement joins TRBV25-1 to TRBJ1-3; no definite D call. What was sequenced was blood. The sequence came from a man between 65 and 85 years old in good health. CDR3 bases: TGTGCCAGCAGCCCCATCGGGGCTGGAAACACCATATATTTT. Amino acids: CASSPIGAGNTIYF. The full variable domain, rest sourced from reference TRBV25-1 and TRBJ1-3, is EADIYQTPRYLVIGTGKKITLECSQTMGHDKMYWYQQDPGMELHLIHYSYGVNSTEKGDLSSESTVSRIRTEHFPLTLESARPSHTSQYLCASSPIGAGNTIYFGEGSWLTVV.